This T cell receptor beta chain emerged from a study of blood T cell repertoires in COVID-19. The wider study: Samples taken during acute and convalescent COVID-19 were collected in the United States, Italy and Spain. T cells, B-cell-depleted T cells, or PBMCs supplied cDNA or gDNA.

Germline lookup yields CDR1 LNHDA and CDR2 SQIVND (reference sequence). J was trimmed by 5 bases and V by 6 bases; bases with no gene match: 12. This CDR3 has 15 amino acids. In the original processing: Estimates of nucleated cell counts were drawn from the amplification of reference gene primers. Using immunoSEQ multiplex PCR, the repertoire was profiled, and TCRdb retains in-frame clones only, with some absent. The V and J calls and the clone size are those of that table, but D and trimming were determined from the DNA. The sample records a few hundred thousand clones, 85% being singletons. The sequencing input was peripheral blood. The chain has TRBV19 and TRBJ1-1, with 7 bases matching TRBD1. The TCR was taken from a woman under 30 with acute or convalescent COVID-19. DNA for the CDR3: TGTGCCAGTAGAACCCGGCGACAGGGAGAGACTGAAGCTTTCTTT. Encoded protein: CASRTRRQGETEAFF. Using reference TRBV19 and TRBJ1-1 for the parts outside the CDR3, the full variable domain is DGGITQSPKYLFRKEGQNVTLSCEQNLNHDAMYWYRQDPGQGLRLIYYSQIVNDFQKGDIAEGYSVSREKKESFPLTVTSAQKNPTAFYLCASRTRRQGETEAFFGQGTRLTVV.